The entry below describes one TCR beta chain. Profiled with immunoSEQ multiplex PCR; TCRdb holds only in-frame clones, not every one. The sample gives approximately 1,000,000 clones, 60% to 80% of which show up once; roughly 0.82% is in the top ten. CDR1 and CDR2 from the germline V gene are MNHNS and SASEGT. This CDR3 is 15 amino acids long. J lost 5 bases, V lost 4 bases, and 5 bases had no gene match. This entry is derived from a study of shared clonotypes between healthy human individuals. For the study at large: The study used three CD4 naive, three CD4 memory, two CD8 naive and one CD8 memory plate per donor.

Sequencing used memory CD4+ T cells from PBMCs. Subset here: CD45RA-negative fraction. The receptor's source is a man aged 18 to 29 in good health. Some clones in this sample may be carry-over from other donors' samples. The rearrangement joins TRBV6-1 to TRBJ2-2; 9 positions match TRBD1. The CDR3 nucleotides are TGTGCCAGCAGTGCCGGGACAGGGCCAACCGGGGAGCTGTTTTTT. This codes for CASSAGTGPTGELFF.